This T cell receptor beta chain was sequenced during a study of response to subunit inactivated influenza vaccine (dated 2018 in TCRdb). The study in broad terms: The study used deep quantitative T cell receptor repertoire profiling to track responses to a trivalent subunit inactivated influenza vaccine.

This clonotype showed up just a few times. The target of this receptor is not known. Per-base quality was not reported, and no clone a single base away is much larger than it. On the study overall, not on this receptor specifically: The authors proposed that each seasonal influenza vaccination may bring in only a limited number of new T cells.

Spanning cysteine to phenylalanine, the CDR3 consists of 15 amino acids. Only CDR3 DNA remains: 45 bases, in frame from the first base. V has 4 bases trimmed and J has 6 bases trimmed; junction bases matching no gene number 7. The germline V gene provides CDR1 KGHSH and CDR2 LQKENI. Receptor libraries were prepared by RT-PCR. Reads for this sample came from an Illumina HiSeq 2500. TCRdb trimmed public reads at Q25 via fastp, called clones via MiXCR and kept in-frame beta chains. Each CDR3 protein gets just one entry, which takes the most common genes and DNA from the rows behind it. The sample records 550,000 to 800,000 distinct CDR3 sequences, about a sixth of which are singletons. The top ten constitute under 14% of the sample.

The clonotype originates from a man between 45 and 60 years old who received an inactivated influenza vaccine. Donor details come from another sample of the same person, matched by shared clones. Sequenced here: PBMCs from blood, sampled roughly 12 days after vaccination. The rearranged segments are TRBV18 and TRBJ2-1; TRBD1 matches 9 bases in the middle. The CDR3: CASSLRTGEVNEQFF. The nucleotide sequence reads TGTGCCAGCTCACTAAGGACAGGGGAGGTCAATGAGCAGTTCTTC.